This is a list of T cell receptor beta chains from one sample in a study of T cell responses to AZD1222 COVID-19 vaccine. Clones were read by immunoSEQ multiplex PCR, and TCRdb kept only the in-frame ones, dropping some. The table has 150,000 to 200,000 clones, 85% to 95% seen once. The specimen was peripheral blood, collected 28 days after the second AZD1222 dose. These receptor sequences come from an adult who received the AZD1222 COVID-19 vaccine. The CDR3 runs from the conserved cysteine through the conserved F or W. D genes are given only for firm matches. Expanded clones get a size class; other rows say once, few or many, or leave the size out.

NA,TRBJ1-4,TRBV9,NA,CASSPGPANEKLFF,TGTGCCAGCAGCCCGGGACCGGCTAATGAAAAACTGTTTTTT
NA,TRBJ1-2,TRBV6-5,NA,CASSYQGDYGYTF,TGTGCCAGCAGTTATCAAGGAGACTATGGCTACACCTTC
NA,TRBJ2-3,TRBV27,NA,CASSLWASTDTQYF,TGTGCCAGCAGTTTATGGGCAAGCACAGATACGCAGTATTTT
NA,TRBJ2-7,TRBV11-3,NA,CASSLDDTEQYF,TGTGCCAGCAGCTTAGATGACACCGAGCAGTACTTC
TRBD1,TRBJ2-7,TRBV15,NA,CATLTGTGFYEQYF,TGTGCCACTTTGACCGGGACAGGATTCTACGAGCAGTACTTC
TRBD1,TRBJ1-2,TRBV28,NA,CASRPTGVGYTF,TGTGCCAGCAGACCAACAGGGGTAGGCTACACCTTC
NA,TRBJ2-7,TRBV28,NA,CASSFGGEQYF,TGTGCCAGCAGTTTTGGGGGCGAGCAGTACTTC
TRBD1,TRBJ2-1,TRBV11-2,NA,CASSSRDRGSNEQFF,TGTGCCAGCAGCTCGCGGGACAGGGGTTCCAATGAGCAGTTCTTC
TRBD1,TRBJ2-7,TRBV6-5,NA,CASSNSGTGGGEQYF,TGTGCCAGCAGTAACTCCGGGACAGGGGGCGGAGAGCAGTACTTC
TRBD2,TRBJ2-7,TRBV9,NA,CASSVEPAPRAGEVHF,TGTGCCAGCAGCGTAGAACCAGCCCCTAGGGCGGGAGAGGTCCACTTC
NA,TRBJ1-2,TRBV4-2,NA,CASSQGGTETNYGYTF,TGTGCCAGCAGCCAAGGAGGGACCGAAACTAACTATGGCTACACCTTC
NA,TRBJ2-7,TRBV4-3,NA,CASSQETGRYEQYF,TGCGCCAGCAGCCAAGAAACAGGGCGATACGAGCAGTACTTC
TRBD2,TRBJ2-1,TRBV6-5,NA,CATRPTSGSSGEQFF,TGTGCCACCCGGCCCACTAGCGGGAGTTCCGGTGAGCAGTTCTTC
TRBD1,TRBJ2-4,TRBV11-2,NA,CASSSLWTGVDIQYF,TGTGCCAGCAGCTCCCTTTGGACAGGGGTGGACATTCAGTACTTC
NA,TRBJ2-7,TRBV4-2,NA,CASSQVSGRGYEQYF,TGTGCCAGCAGCCAAGTTTCCGGCAGGGGCTACGAGCAGTACTTC
NA,TRBJ2-1,TRBV5-1,few,CASSLGVEQFF,TGCGCCAGCAGCTTGGGTGTCGAGCAGTTCTTC
TRBD1,TRBJ1-2,TRBV10-3,NA,CAISRPTGTYGYTF,TGTGCCATCAGCCGACCGACAGGGACGTATGGCTACACCTTC
NA,TRBJ2-3,TRBV6-5,NA,CASSRLYLADTQYF,TGTGCCAGCAGCCGACTCTACCTGGCAGATACGCAGTATTTT
NA,TRBJ1-1,TRBV10-3,NA,CAIKSAGYTEAFF,TGTGCCATCAAATCAGCGGGGTATACTGAAGCTTTCTTT
NA,TRBJ2-3,TRBV5-1,NA,CASTPSWGRTDTQYF,TGCGCCAGCACCCCGAGCTGGGGGCGCACAGATACGCAGTATTTT
NA,TRBJ2-1,TRBV3-1/TRBV3-2,many,CASSQGRGMEFF,TGTGCCAGCAGCCAAGGTCGGGGGATGGAGTTCTTC
TRBD2,TRBJ2-1,TRBV15,NA,CATSRVREGGYNEQFF,TGTGCCACCAGCAGAGTCCGGGAGGGCGGCTACAATGAGCAGTTCTTC
TRBD2,TRBJ2-7,TRBV6-5,NA,CASSYKRGLSYEQYF,TGTGCCAGCAGTTACAAGCGGGGGCTGTCCTACGAGCAGTACTTC
TRBD2,TRBJ2-1,TRBV4-2,NA,CASSQDPSGRDNEQFF,TGTGCCAGCAGCCAAGATCCTAGCGGGAGGGACAATGAGCAGTTCTTC
NA,TRBJ1-1,TRBV19,NA,CASSIGGMNTEAFF,TGTGCCAGTAGTATAGGAGGGATGAACACTGAAGCTTTCTTT
NA,TRBJ1-2,TRBV7-8,NA,CASSTQGFVPANYGYTF,TGTGCCAGCAGCACACAGGGTTTTGTTCCCGCTAACTATGGCTACACCTTC
TRBD1,TRBJ2-7,TRBV30,NA,CASGTGGSYEQYF,TGTGCCTCCGGGACAGGGGGATCCTACGAGCAGTACTTC
NA,TRBJ1-4,TRBV4-1,once,CASSQPPRTTGEKLFF,TGCGCCAGCAGCCAACCGCCCAGGACGACCGGCGAAAAACTGTTTTTT
NA,TRBJ1-3,TRBV9,NA,CASSVSTPTPNSGNTIYF,TGTGCCAGCAGCGTATCTACACCCACTCCGAACTCTGGAAACACCATATATTTT
TRBD1,TRBJ2-4,TRBV30,NA,CAWETGANIQYF,TGTGCCTGGGAGACAGGGGCAAACATTCAGTACTTC
NA,TRBJ2-1,TRBV10-2,once,CASGDSSYNEQFF,TGCGCCAGTGGGGACTCCTCCTACAATGAGCAGTTCTTC
NA,TRBJ1-6,TRBV6-5,NA,CASSTTGGGVPLHF,TGTGCCAGCAGTACCACCGGGGGGGGTGTACCCCTCCACTTT
NA,TRBJ1-5,TRBV18,NA,CASSPGGNQPQHF,TGTGCCAGCTCACCAGGGGGCAATCAGCCCCAGCATTTT
NA,TRBJ1-1,TRBV28,NA,CASSPWTDNTEAFF,TGTGCCAGCAGTCCCTGGACCGACAACACTGAAGCTTTCTTT
TRBD1,TRBJ2-7,TRBV7-3,NA,CASSPGSSGTGGSTSYEQYF,TGTGCCAGCAGCCCCGGATCCTCCGGGACAGGGGGCTCTACCTCCTACGAGCAGTACTTC
NA,TRBJ2-2,TRBV29-1,once,CSVESGELFF,TGCAGCGTTGAGTCCGGGGAGCTGTTTTTT
NA,TRBJ1-6,TRBV18,NA,CASSPPQSGAAGSPLHF,TGTGCCAGCTCACCACCGCAGTCGGGGGCCGCCGGTTCACCCCTCCACTTT
NA,TRBJ2-3,TRBV11-3,NA,CASSPGDTDTQYF,TGTGCCAGCAGCCCAGGGGACACAGATACGCAGTATTTT
NA,TRBJ2-7,TRBV13,NA,CASSLGIAGEQYF,TGTGCCAGCAGCTTAGGGATCGCGGGAGAGCAGTACTTC
NA,TRBJ1-6,TRBV20-1,NA,CSASPDRSSYNSPLHF,TGCAGTGCTAGTCCGGACCGAAGCTCCTATAATTCACCCCTCCACTTT
NA,TRBJ2-7,TRBV30,NA,CAWSGHYEQYF,TGTGCCTGGAGTGGTCACTACGAGCAGTACTTC
NA,TRBJ1-1,TRBV28,NA,CASSSPFGGSGGEAFF,TGTGCCAGCAGTTCCCCCTTTGGGGGCTCAGGAGGTGAAGCTTTCTTT
NA,TRBJ2-5,TRBV7-2,NA,CASSRQGTETQYF,TGTGCCAGCAGCCGCCAGGGGACAGAGACCCAGTACTTC
NA,TRBJ1-1,TRBV29-1,NA,CSVEIQGWTEAFF,TGCAGCGTTGAAATCCAGGGATGGACTGAAGCTTTCTTT
TRBD1,TRBJ2-7,TRBV11-2,few,CASSSGQGYEQYF,TGTGCCAGCAGCTCAGGACAGGGATACGAGCAGTACTTC
NA,TRBJ2-1,TRBV19,NA,CASSRQYNEQFF,TGTGCCAGTAGTCGACAGTACAATGAGCAGTTCTTC
TRBD1,TRBJ1-5,TRBV6-5,NA,CASSYSGTGINQPQHF,TGTGCCAGCAGTTACTCTGGGACAGGGATCAATCAGCCCCAGCATTTT
TRBD1,TRBJ2-5,TRBV5-4,NA,CASSTRTGVNQETQYF,TGTGCCAGCAGCACCCGGACAGGGGTAAACCAAGAGACCCAGTACTTC
NA,TRBJ2-7,TRBV14,NA,CASSRRPGVTSYEQYF,TGTGCCAGCAGCCGACGTCCAGGGGTTACCTCCTACGAGCAGTACTTC
NA,TRBJ1-2,TRBV4-3,NA,CASSQEGREGGYTF,TGCGCCAGCAGCCAAGAAGGCAGGGAGGGTGGCTACACCTTC
NA,TRBJ1-2,TRBV25-1,NA,CASRGVRSAKGGYTF,TGTGCCAGCAGGGGGGTGCGTAGCGCCAAAGGGGGCTACACCTTC